Presented here are 14 T cell receptor beta chains from one specimen sequenced in a study of shared clonotypes between healthy human individuals. Assay used: immunoSEQ multiplex PCR; TCRdb lists only in-frame clones, some missing. The table has more than 450,000 clones, around 74% seen once. Sequencing used PBMCs. These TCRs come from a middle-aged woman in good health. Some clones in this sample may be carry-over from other donors' samples.

The genes are TRBV29-1 and TRBJ2-5; 7 positions agree with TRBD2. J lost 5 bases, V lost 4 bases, and 10 bases had no gene match. CDR1 and CDR2 from the germline V gene are SQVTM and ANQGSEA. The CDR3 loop spans 14 amino acids. The CDR3 here is CSVVDGRNRETQYF. CDR3 sequence (DNA): TGCAGCGTTGTAGACGGGAGGAACCGGGAGACCCAGTACTTC. The full variable domain, rest sourced from reference TRBV29-1 and TRBJ2-5, is SAVISQKPSRDICQRGTSLTIQCQVDSQVTMMFWYRQQPGQSLTLIATANQGSEATYESGFVIDKFPISRPNLTFSTLTVSNMSPEDSSIYLCSVVDGRNRETQYFGPGTRLLVL.

The J gene is TRBJ2-1, the V gene TRBV6-6, with 12 bases lining up with TRBD2. The germline gives CDR1 MNHNY, CDR2 SVGAGI (reference sequence). V lost 4 bases, J lost 3 bases, and 4 bases stayed unmatched. The CDR3 totals 16 residues. CDR3 sequence: CASSSGLAGFYNEQFF. DNA for the CDR3: TGTGCCAGCAGTTCAGGACTAGCGGGATTCTACAATGAGCAGTTCTTC.

The genes are TRBV19 and TRBJ2-1, with 10 bases identical to TRBD2. Germline values: CDR1 LNHDA, CDR2 SQIVND (reference sequence). V lost 7 bases to trimming and J lost 1 base; unmatched junction nucleotides: 7. This CDR3 comprises 16 residues. CDR3: CASNKREGPSYNEQFF. The CDR3 DNA follows: TGTGCCAGTAACAAGCGGGAGGGGCCTTCCTACAATGAGCAGTTCTTC.

This clone was picked up one time. The chain couples TRBV7-9 to TRBJ2-1; perhaps TRBD2 as D (6 bases). Germline CDR1 is SEHNR and CDR2 is FQNEAQ (reference sequence). V lost 7 bases, J lost 6 bases, and 10 bases lay in between. CDR3 length: 12 amino acids. In DNA form, the CDR3 reads TGTGCCAGCACCCTGGAGGGCAATGAGCAGTTCTTC. Protein: CASTLEGNEQFF.

V gene TRBV11-2 combines with J gene TRBJ2-1, with D tentatively TRBD1 (5 bases). Trimming cost V 0 bases and J 7 bases, with 10 bases left between them. The CDR3 spans 14 residues. Germline-derived CDR1 and CDR2 are SGHAT and FQNNGV. The CDR3: CASSLDPGMNEQFF. In DNA form, the CDR3 reads TGTGCCAGCAGCTTAGATCCAGGGATGAATGAGCAGTTCTTC.

The CDR3, as DNA: TGTGCCAGCAGCTCGGCGACGGTGGGTAATGAAAAACTGTTTTTT. Residues: CASSSATVGNEKLFF. This chain joins TRBV5-6 and TRBJ1-4; D is ambiguous. Trimming stripped 3 bases from V and 4 bases from J, with 13 bases between. Germline CDR1 reads SGHDT; CDR2 reads YYEEEE. This CDR3 is built from 15 residues.

This clone came up a few times. The chain recombines TRBV14 with TRBJ2-5, with 9 nucleotides matching TRBD2. CDR1 and CDR2 from the germline V gene are SGHDN and FVKESK. The CDR3 is 15 residues long. V lost 6 bases, J lost 4 bases, and 9 bases stayed unmatched. CDR3 coding DNA: TGTGCCAGCAGTCGAGTAGCGGGAGAGAGAGAGACCCAGTACTTC. Translation gives CASSRVAGERETQYF. The variable domain in full, with the rest retrieved from reference TRBV14 and TRBJ2-5, is EAGVTQFPSHSVIEKGQTVTLRCDPISGHDNLYWYRRVMGKEIKFLLHFVKESKQDESGMPNNRFLAERTGGTYSTLKVQPAELEDSGVYFCASSRVAGERETQYFGPGTRLLVL.

This clone turned up a few times. The J gene is TRBJ1-1, the V gene TRBV7-9, with 7 bases aligning to TRBD1. The CDR3 is 15 residues long. The germline gives CDR1 SEHNR, CDR2 FQNEAQ (reference sequence). V shed 0 bases and J 6 bases; nucleotides not matched to a gene: 7. CDR3 amino acids: CASSLAGQVDSEAFF. CDR3 in DNA: TGTGCCAGCAGCTTAGCCGGACAGGTCGACTCTGAAGCTTTCTTT.

The chain carries TRBV5-1 and TRBJ1-2, with a possible D match to TRBD1 (6 bases). Trimming left V 0 bases short and J 3 bases short, with 12 bases between. The CDR3 runs to 15 residues. Germline values: CDR1 SGHRS, CDR2 YFSETQ. CDR3 protein: CASSLDVGAYYGYTF. The CDR3 DNA is TGCGCCAGCAGCTTGGACGTGGGGGCATACTATGGCTACACCTTC.

V gene TRBV6-5 combines with J gene TRBJ1-1; D is unclear. The V end lost 2 bases, the J end lost 1 base, and 5 bases lay between the germline ends. The length of the CDR3 is 13 residues. CDR1 is MNHEY and CDR2 is SVGAGI in the germline V gene. CDR3 sequence: CASSYRGNTEAFF. Here the CDR3 DNA reads TGTGCCAGCAGTTACCGGGGGAACACTGAAGCTTTCTTT.

This clone was seen once. V gene TRBV7-3 combines with J gene TRBJ2-3; D call uncertain. Germline values: CDR1 SGHTA, CDR2 FQGTGA. The CDR3 sequence is 15 residues long. With 2 bases removed from V and 1 base from J, the gap between germline ends came to 10 bases. The CDR3 loop reads CASSLLGHRTDTQYF. The CDR3 nucleotides are TGTGCCAGCAGCTTACTAGGCCACCGCACAGATACGCAGTATTTT.

The chain joins TRBV7-3 to TRBJ2-1; possibly TRBD2 for D (6 bases). This CDR3 comprises 16 residues. The V gene lost 5 bases and the J gene lost 7 bases, with 21 bases spanning the gap. Germline-derived CDR1 and CDR2 are SGHTA and FQGTGA. CDR3 loop: CASSPQATSSINEQFF. CDR3 nucleotides: TGTGCCAGCAGCCCCCAGGCAACTAGCTCAATAAATGAGCAGTTCTTC.

The rearrangement links TRBV6-5 to TRBJ2-7; the D gene is possibly TRBD1 (6 bases). Germline CDR1 reads MNHEY; CDR2 reads SVGAGI. V was trimmed by 5 bases and J by 5 bases, leaving 16 bases between them. The CDR3 runs to 14 residues. This CDR3 reads CASSRDTFNHEQYF. The CDR3 coding sequence is TGTGCCAGCAGTCGGGACACCTTTAACCACGAGCAGTACTTC.

This chain uses TRBV18 with TRBJ1-1; D is possibly TRBD1 (5 bases). Trimming took 8 bases from V and 7 from J, leaving 14 bases between them. The CDR3 is 12 amino acids. Germline assignment: CDR1 KGHSH and CDR2 LQKENI. CDR3 sequence: CASGGKDGEAFF. CDR3 bases: TGTGCCAGCGGGGGAAAGGACGGTGAAGCTTTCTTT.